The T cell receptor beta chain described here comes from a study of cytomegalovirus exposure and HLA in healthy donors. Study-wide background: There were some 410 genotyped donors. Of these, 81% fell in the genetic ancestry cluster associated with self-reported Caucasian donors.

To note about this clone: Its specificity is unknown.

CDR1 MDHEN and CDR2 SYDVKM come from the germline V gene. Trimming took 5 bases from V and 2 from J; bases not matched to a gene: 5. This CDR3 spans 15 amino acids. The study, taken as a whole, reports: A cluster of highly shared sequence variants was likely a sequencing artifact. Only CMV serostatus was available as immune exposure information. In a later analysis, HLA-associated beta chains showed higher expansion and lower generation probabilities than comparable chains.

Researchers ran the PCR with 60 Vbeta and 13 Jbeta primers. TCRdb keeps only in-frame clones here, not all; method: immunoSEQ multiplex PCR. The sample includes 160,000 or so clones, approximately 83% of them seen just once. The sequence came from a woman aged 18-29 years in good health and CMV-seronegative. Sequenced: PBMCs. The chain employs TRBV28 and TRBJ2-7; 11 positions agree with TRBD2. CDR3 amino acids: CASSVTSGGAYEQYF. Here the CDR3 DNA reads TGTGCCAGCAGTGTCACTAGCGGGGGAGCCTACGAGCAGTACTTC.